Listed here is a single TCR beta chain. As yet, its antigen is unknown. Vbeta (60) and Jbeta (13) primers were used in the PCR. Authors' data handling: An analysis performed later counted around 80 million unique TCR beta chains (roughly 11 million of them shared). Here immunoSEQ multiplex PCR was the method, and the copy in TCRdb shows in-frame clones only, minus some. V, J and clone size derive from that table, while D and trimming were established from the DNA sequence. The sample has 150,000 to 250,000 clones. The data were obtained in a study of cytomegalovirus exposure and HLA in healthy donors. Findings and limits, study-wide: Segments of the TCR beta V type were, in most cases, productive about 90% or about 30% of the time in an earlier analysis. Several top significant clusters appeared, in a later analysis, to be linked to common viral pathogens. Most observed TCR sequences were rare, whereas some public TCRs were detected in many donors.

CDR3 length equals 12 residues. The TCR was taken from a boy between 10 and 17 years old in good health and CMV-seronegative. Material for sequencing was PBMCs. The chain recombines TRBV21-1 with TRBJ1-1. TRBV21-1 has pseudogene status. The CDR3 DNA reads TGTGCCAGCAGCGACCGGGTGGCCAAAGCTTTCTTT. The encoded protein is CASSDRVAKAFF.